What follows are 32 T cell receptor beta chains derived from one specimen sequenced in a study of CD8 T cells in Susac syndrome. When the RNA was reverse transcribed, random hexamers were used with an input of roughly 0.5 to 1 ug. TCRdb ran MiXCR on the immunoSEQ multiplex PCR reads and lists one entry per CDR3 protein. The top ten clones hold around 0.11% of a sample with roughly 200,000 distinct CDR3 sequences, about 95% of them seen once. The sample taken for sequencing was CD4+ T cells from PBMCs. Every receptor here comes from a human donor in good health.

This clonotype was seen more than once but under ten times. The chain employs TRBV12-3 or TRBV12-4 and TRBJ2-1; D remains unclear. The CDR3 is made up of 12 amino acids. Trimming shortened V by 1 base and J by 7 bases, and 5 bases separated the two germline ends. The CDR3 DNA sequence: TGTGCCAGCAGTTTAGGAAGAAATGAGCAGTTCTTC. Translation: CASSLGRNEQFF.

The genes are TRBV20-1 and TRBJ2-4, with TRBD2 matching over 13 bases. The CDR3 length is 13 residues. Trimming at V came to 5 bases and at J to 15 bases, leaving 10 bases not matched to a gene. Per germline, CDR1 DFQATT and CDR2 SNEGSKA (reference sequence). For the CDR3, the DNA is TGCAGTGCTCTTGAGACTAGCGGGAGGAGCCTGTACTTC. Translated: CSALETSGRSLYF.

The genes are TRBV30 and TRBJ1-1, with D uncertain. The germline V gene encodes CDR1 GTSNPN and CDR2 SVGIG (reference sequence). This CDR3 is 11 amino acids long. V was cut by 4 bases and J by 2 bases, with 5 bases left in between. CDR3 amino acids: CAWMANTEAFF. CDR3 nucleotides: TGTGCCTGGATGGCCAACACTGAAGCTTTCTTT.

The chain carries TRBV29-1 and TRBJ1-1; 10 nucleotides match TRBD1. V lost 8 bases and J lost 6; bases outside the gene matches: 9. The length of the CDR3 is 13 residues. Germline CDR1 and CDR2: SQVTM and ANQGSEA. CDR3 residues: CSHRDRGFSEAFF. In DNA form, the CDR3 reads TGCAGCCACCGGGACAGGGGATTTTCTGAAGCTTTCTTT.

The chain is built from TRBV20-1 and TRBJ1-1; perhaps TRBD1 as D (6 bases). The V gene's germline CDR1 is DFQATT and CDR2 SNEGSKA (reference sequence). The CDR3 has 13 residues. Trimming pared 5 bases from V and 2 bases from J, leaving 12 bases between. CDR3 in amino acids: CSAGQGSNTEAFF. The DNA for the CDR3 is TGCAGTGCTGGCCAGGGGTCCAACACTGAAGCTTTCTTT.

V gene TRBV3-1 combines with J gene TRBJ2-3; weak D call: TRBD2 (6 bases). V was trimmed by 7 bases and J by 6 bases, leaving 8 bases between them. Germline V CDR1 and CDR2: LGHDT, YNNKEL (reference sequence). The CDR3 length is 11 residues. The chain's CDR3 is CASNSGDTQYF. As DNA, the CDR3 is TGTGCCAGCAACAGCGGGGATACGCAGTATTTT.

This clonotype occurred once. The V call is TRBV12-5, the J call TRBJ2-1, with 10 bases fitting TRBD2. V lost 6 bases to trimming and J lost 7 bases; unmatched junction nucleotides: 3. Germline V CDR1 and CDR2: LGHNT, FRNRAP. This CDR3 contains 13 residues. The DNA of the CDR3 is TGTGCTAGTGGAGCGGGAGGGTCGAATGAGCAGTTCTTC. Translated: CASGAGGSNEQFF.

The rearrangement uses TRBV7-9 and TRBJ1-3; TRBD1 is a possible D gene (6 bases). CDR1 is SEHNR and CDR2 is FQNEAQ in the germline V gene (reference sequence). The CDR3 has 15 residues. V was shortened by 5 bases and J by 4 bases, with 15 bases between the two germline ends. CDR3 in amino acids: CASSALRGRGNTIYF. The CDR3 DNA is TGTGCCAGCAGCGCGCTCAGGGGCAGGGGAAACACCATATATTTT.

This chain links TRBV27 with TRBJ2-7; maybe TRBD2 (6 bases). The ends were cut back, 6 bases at V and 2 bases at J, with 14 bases in the middle. Germline V gene data show CDR1 as MNHEY and CDR2 as SMNVEV (reference sequence). The CDR3 is 14 amino acids. Here the CDR3 reads CASRPSGRAYEQYF. The CDR3 DNA follows: TGTGCCAGCAGGCCCTCCGGGAGAGCCTACGAGCAGTACTTC.

V gene TRBV9 combines with J gene TRBJ2-3; D is possibly TRBD1 (5 bases). The germline CDR1 and CDR2 sequences are SGDLS and YYNGEE. This CDR3 has 14 amino acids. V was cut by 2 bases and J by 5 bases, with 12 bases left in between. Here the CDR3 reads CASSVRVRGDTQYF. The CDR3 DNA follows: TGTGCCAGCAGCGTCAGGGTTAGGGGAGATACGCAGTATTTT.

The chain joins TRBV9 to TRBJ2-2; D is uncertain. CDR1 SGDLS and CDR2 YYNGEE come from the germline V gene. This CDR3 region has 15 residues. The V end lost 1 base, the J end lost 1 base, and 8 bases lay between the germline ends. The CDR3 DNA follows: TGTGCCAGCAGCGTATCGGACGGGAACACCGGGGAGCTGTTTTTT. Its protein is CASSVSDGNTGELFF. Using reference TRBV9 and TRBJ2-2 for the parts outside the CDR3, the full variable domain is DSGVTQTPKHLITATGQRVTLRCSPRSGDLSVYWYQQSLDQGLQFLIQYYNGEERAKGNILERFSAQQFPDLHSELNLSSLELGDSALYFCASSVSDGNTGELFFGEGSRLTVL.

The rearrangement links TRBV4-2 to TRBJ2-3, with 9 positions matching TRBD2. Trimming cost V 1 base and J 2 bases; bases outside gene matches: 7. The CDR3 runs 17 residues. Germline V gives CDR1 LGHNA, CDR2 YNFKEQ. CDR3 in DNA: TGTGCCAGCAGCCAAGCAGGGCTAGCGGGGCACACAGATACGCAGTATTTT. The encoded protein is CASSQAGLAGHTDTQYF.

The rearrangement links TRBV4-3 to TRBJ1-5, with D unresolved. CDR1 is LGHNA, CDR2 YSLEER, per germline. With 2 bases removed from V and 1 base from J, the gap between germline ends came to 9 bases. CDR3 length equals 15 residues. CDR3 DNA sequence: TGCGCCAGCAGCCAACGGATGGCAAGCAATCAGCCCCAGCATTTT. Translating gives CASSQRMASNQPQHF.

V gene TRBV12-3 or TRBV12-4 combines with J gene TRBJ2-7; D ambiguous. V lost 6 bases, J lost 3 bases, and 9 bases lay in between. This CDR3 has 12 amino acids. The CDR3 protein is CASSPRRYEQYF. CDR3 DNA sequence: TGTGCCAGCAGCCCACGCCGCTACGAGCAGTACTTC.

Comments on this clonotype: The junction does not match germline at one end; this may be a read error. This chain uses TRBV11-2 with TRBJ1-1; 7 bases map to TRBD1. The CDR3 length is 14 residues. CDR1 is SGHAT and CDR2 is FQNNGV in the germline V gene. The CDR3 sequence: CTSSRQGMNTEAFF. CDR3 DNA: TGTACCAGCAGCCGACAGGGAATGAACACTGAAGCTTTCTTT. Looking up the rest from reference TRBV11-2 and TRBJ1-1 gives the full variable domain: EAGVAQSPRYKIIEKRQSVAFWCNPISGHATLYWYQQILGQGPKLLIQFQNNGVVDDSQLPKDRFSAERLKGVDSTLKIQPAKLEDSAVYLCTSSRQGMNTEAFFGQGTRLTVV.

This CDR3 is CASSLGTSGRNNEQFF. The CDR3, as DNA: TGTGCCAGCAGCCTTGGGACTAGCGGGAGGAACAATGAGCAGTTCTTC. This chain connects TRBV11-3 to TRBJ2-1; TRBD2 aligns across 15 bases. With V trimmed by 5 bases and J by 5 bases, 4 bases remained unmatched. Germline assignment: CDR1 SGHNT and CDR2 YENEEA. The CDR3 totals 16 residues.

The chain recombines TRBV21-1 with TRBJ2-3; the table names TRBD2, a call not compared with the DNA. TRBV21-1 has pseudogene status. This CDR3 spans 19 amino acids. The CDR3 DNA sequence: TGTGCCAGCAGCCCCCTTGCGGGAGGACTCGACTGGGGGGGAGATACGCAGTATTTT. Translation gives CASSPLAGGLDWGGDTQYF.

V is TRBV29-1 and J is TRBJ2-3; D perhaps matches TRBD2 (6 bases). The CDR3 totals 17 residues. V gave up 5 bases and J gave up 1 base, with 22 bases separating them. Germline CDR1 is SQVTM and CDR2 is ANQGSEA. The CDR3 coding sequence is TGCAGCGTTCTCCCCATATTTCGTAGCGGTCGCACAGATACGCAGTATTTT. This sequence encodes CSVLPIFRSGRTDTQYF.

This chain connects TRBV28 to TRBJ1-4; possible D gene TRBD1, 5 bases. Germline loops: CDR1 MDHEN, CDR2 SYDVKM. CDR3 size: 18 residues. V lost 7 bases, J lost 0 bases, and 21 bases lay in between. CDR3 amino acids: CASTTLGLGRATNEKLFF. The CDR3 coding sequence is TGTGCCAGCACCACTCTGGGGCTGGGGCGCGCAACTAATGAAAAACTGTTTTTT.

The chain links TRBV20-1 to TRBJ2-4; 7 bases are a match to TRBD2. CDR3 size: 13 residues. Germline V gene lookup returns CDR1 DFQATT and CDR2 SNEGSKA (reference sequence). V shed 8 bases and J 7 bases; nucleotides not matched to a gene: 11. In nucleotides, the CDR3 is TGCAGTCCGGATTACCTAGCGGAGAACATTCAGTACTTC. This sequence encodes CSPDYLAENIQYF.

The genes are TRBV30 and TRBJ1-5; 7 bases agree with TRBD1. CDR3 size: 13 residues. Germline CDR1 reads GTSNPN; CDR2 reads SVGIG (reference sequence). Germline trimming cut 7 bases from V and 4 bases from J; bases unmatched to any gene: 7. The CDR3: CAFSTRGNQPQHF. CDR3 DNA: TGTGCCTTTTCAACCAGGGGGAATCAGCCCCAGCATTTT. Looking up the rest from reference TRBV30 and TRBJ1-5 gives the full variable domain: SQTIHQWPATLVQPVGSPLSLECTVEGTSNPNLYWYRQAAGRGLQLLFYSVGIGQISSEVPQNLSASRPQDRQFILSSKKLLLSDSGFYLCAFSTRGNQPQHFGDGTRLSIL.

The rearrangement uses TRBV3-1 and TRBJ2-5; TRBD2 matches 7 bases. V lost 4 bases, J lost 5 bases, and 10 bases stayed unmatched. This CDR3 contains 15 residues. Germline CDR1 LGHDT, CDR2 YNNKEL (reference sequence). The CDR3 region has the DNA TGTGCCAGCAGCCGAGGAATAGCGGGCTCCGAGACCCAGTACTTC. Protein sequence: CASSRGIAGSETQYF.

The chain employs TRBV27 and TRBJ2-6; D remains unclear. CDR3 size: 14 residues. Germline values: CDR1 MNHEY, CDR2 SMNVEV (reference sequence). Trimming left V 5 bases short and J 0 bases short, with 5 bases between. In nucleotides, the CDR3 is TGTGCCAGCAGTCGTTCCTCTGGGGCCAACGTCCTGACTTTC. Encoded protein: CASSRSSGANVLTF.

The rearrangement links TRBV12-3 or TRBV12-4 to TRBJ2-7; D is perhaps TRBD2 (5 bases). CDR3 length: 14 residues. Trimming stripped 3 bases from V and 5 bases from J, with 14 bases between. CDR3 region: CASSFTGRRNEQYF. CDR3 coding DNA: TGTGCCAGCAGTTTTACGGGCCGGAGGAACGAGCAGTACTTC.

The gene calls are TRBV29-1 and TRBJ1-1, with TRBD1 matching over 7 bases. V gave up 4 bases and J gave up 0 bases; unmatched junction bases: 5. This CDR3 region has 14 residues. Germline CDR1 SQVTM, CDR2 ANQGSEA. Here the CDR3 reads CSVAQQGLNTEAFF. CDR3 nucleotides: TGCAGCGTTGCCCAACAGGGGTTGAACACTGAAGCTTTCTTT.

V usage is TRBV7-9 and J usage is TRBJ1-5; maybe TRBD1 (6 bases). Trimming cost V 8 bases and J 0 bases, with 14 bases left between them. Germline assignment: CDR1 SEHNR and CDR2 FQNEAQ (reference sequence). CDR3 length: 15 residues. For the CDR3, the DNA is TGTGCCAGCGGCCCAGGGGTGAATAGCAATCAGCCCCAGCATTTT. Protein product: CASGPGVNSNQPQHF. Full variable domain (rest looked up from reference TRBV7-9 and TRBJ1-5): DTGVSQNPRHKITKRGQNVTFRCDPISEHNRLYWYRQTLGQGPEFLTYFQNEAQLEKSRLLSDRFSAERPKGSFSTLEIQRTEQGDSAMYLCASGPGVNSNQPQHFGDGTRLSIL.

This chain connects TRBV24-1 to TRBJ2-3; unclear D gene. This CDR3 region has 14 residues. Germline CDR1 reads KGHDR; CDR2 reads SFDVKD. V was pared by 3 bases and J by 0 bases, with 6 bases between. CDR3 bases: TGTGCCACCAGTGATCCCGGGAGCACAGATACGCAGTATTTT. Protein: CATSDPGSTDTQYF.

The chain carries TRBV18 and TRBJ2-5; 15 positions match TRBD2. The CDR3 contains 17 residues. The V gene's germline CDR1 is KGHSH and CDR2 LQKENI. Unmatched junction bases numbered 8, after V lost 6 bases and J lost 3 bases. The CDR3 nucleotides are TGTGCCAGCTCGCCCGGGACTAGCGGGAGGCCGAAAGAGACCCAGTACTTC. It is translated as CASSPGTSGRPKETQYF.

The rearrangement links TRBV30 to TRBJ1-4; no clear D. The CDR3 spans 13 residues. V lost 7 bases, J lost 0 bases, and 9 bases lay in between. Germline CDR1 GTSNPN, CDR2 SVGIG (reference sequence). The CDR3 is CAYVASTNEKLFF. CDR3 nucleotide sequence: TGTGCCTACGTAGCGTCAACTAATGAAAAACTGTTTTTT.

This chain links TRBV28 with TRBJ1-1, with D maybe TRBD1 (6 bases). Germline V lookup: CDR1 MDHEN, CDR2 SYDVKM. The CDR3 is 13 amino acids. V lost 7 bases and J lost 12, with 21 bases in between. The CDR3 bases are TGTGCCAGCACCCCTGGCATGAGGGGGATGCCTTTCTTT. Translated, it gives CASTPGMRGMPFF.

V gene TRBV20-1 combines with J gene TRBJ2-7; 12 positions match TRBD2. Germline assignment: CDR1 DFQATT and CDR2 SNEGSKA (reference sequence). This CDR3 spans 13 amino acids. V trimming: 5 bases; J trimming: 4 bases; junction bases outside the gene matches: 3. The DNA of the CDR3 is TGCAGTGCTCCAACTAGCGGGAGGTACGAGCAGTACTTC. Translating it yields CSAPTSGRYEQYF.

V usage is TRBV27 and J usage is TRBJ2-3; tentatively, D is TRBD1 or TRBD2 (5 bases each). V lost 7 bases and J lost 6, with 8 bases in between. The CDR3 is 11 amino acids. The V gene's germline CDR1 is MNHEY and CDR2 SMNVEV (reference sequence). The CDR3 is CASTWGDTQYF. The CDR3 DNA is TGTGCCAGCACCTGGGGGGATACGCAGTATTTT.